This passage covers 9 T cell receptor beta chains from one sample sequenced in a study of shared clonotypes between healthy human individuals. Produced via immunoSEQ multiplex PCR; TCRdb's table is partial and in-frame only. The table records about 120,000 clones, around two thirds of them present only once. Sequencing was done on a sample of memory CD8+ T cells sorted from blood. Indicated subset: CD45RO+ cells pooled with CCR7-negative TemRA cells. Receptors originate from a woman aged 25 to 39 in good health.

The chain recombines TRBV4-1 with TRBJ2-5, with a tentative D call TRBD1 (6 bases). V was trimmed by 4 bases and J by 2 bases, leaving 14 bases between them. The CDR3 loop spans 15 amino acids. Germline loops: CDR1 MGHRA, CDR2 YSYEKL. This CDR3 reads CASSPHRAPQETQYF. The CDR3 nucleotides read TGCGCCAGCAGCCCCCACAGGGCCCCACAAGAGACCCAGTACTTC.

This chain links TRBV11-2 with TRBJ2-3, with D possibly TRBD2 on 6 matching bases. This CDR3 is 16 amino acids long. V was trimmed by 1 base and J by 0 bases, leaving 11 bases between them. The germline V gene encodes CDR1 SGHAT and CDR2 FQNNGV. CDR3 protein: CASSLVGGTSTDTQYF. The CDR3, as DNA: TGTGCCAGCAGCTTAGTTGGCGGGACTAGCACAGATACGCAGTATTTT.

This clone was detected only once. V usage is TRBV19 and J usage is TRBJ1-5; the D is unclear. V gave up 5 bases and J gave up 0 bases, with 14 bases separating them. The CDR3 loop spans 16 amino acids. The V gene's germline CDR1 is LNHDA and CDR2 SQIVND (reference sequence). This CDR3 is CASSATDLDSNQPQHF. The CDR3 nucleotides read TGTGCCAGTAGTGCCACCGACTTGGATAGCAATCAGCCCCAGCATTTT.

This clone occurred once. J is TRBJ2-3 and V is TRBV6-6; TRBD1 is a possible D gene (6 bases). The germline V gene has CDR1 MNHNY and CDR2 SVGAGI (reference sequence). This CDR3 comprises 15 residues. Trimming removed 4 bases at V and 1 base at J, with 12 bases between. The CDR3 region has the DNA TGTGCCAGCAGTTCGAACAGGGTTGGCACAGATACGCAGTATTTT. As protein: CASSSNRVGTDTQYF.

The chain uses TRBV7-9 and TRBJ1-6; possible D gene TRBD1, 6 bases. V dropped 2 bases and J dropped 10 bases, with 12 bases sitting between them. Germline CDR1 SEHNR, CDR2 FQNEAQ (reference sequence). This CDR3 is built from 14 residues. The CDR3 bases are TGTGCCAGCAGCTTAATCCCAAGGGGGTCACCCCTCCACTTT. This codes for CASSLIPRGSPLHF.

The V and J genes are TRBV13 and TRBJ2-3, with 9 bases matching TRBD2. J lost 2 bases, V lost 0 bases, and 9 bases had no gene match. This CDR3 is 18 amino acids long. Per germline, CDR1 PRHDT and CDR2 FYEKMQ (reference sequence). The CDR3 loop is CASSLGVAGGTLTDTQYF. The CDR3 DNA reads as TGTGCCAGCAGCTTAGGTGTGGCGGGAGGGACCCTCACAGATACGCAGTATTTT.

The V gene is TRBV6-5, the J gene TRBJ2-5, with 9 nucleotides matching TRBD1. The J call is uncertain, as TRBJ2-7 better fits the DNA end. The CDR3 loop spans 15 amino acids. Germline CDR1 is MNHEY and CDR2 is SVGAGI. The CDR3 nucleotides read TGTGCCAGCAGTTACGGGGGACAGGGAGGCTACGAGCAGTACTTC. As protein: CASSYGGQGGYEQYF.

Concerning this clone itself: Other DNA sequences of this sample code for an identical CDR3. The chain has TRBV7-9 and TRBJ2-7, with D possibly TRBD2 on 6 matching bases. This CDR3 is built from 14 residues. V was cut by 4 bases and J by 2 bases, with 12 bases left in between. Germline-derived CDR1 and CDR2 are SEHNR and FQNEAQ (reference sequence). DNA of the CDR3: TGTGCCAGCAGCTCGAGGGACTTCACCTACGAGCAGTACTTC. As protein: CASSSRDFTYEQYF.

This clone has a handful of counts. As DNA, the CDR3 is TGTGCCAGCAGCTTGGTCCCCAGACCCTCGCTGGTAAATGAGCAGTTCTTC. Residues: CASSLVPRPSLVNEQFF. V usage is TRBV5-5 and J usage is TRBJ2-1, with unresolved D. The germline V gene encodes CDR1 SGHKS and CDR2 YYEKEE (reference sequence). The CDR3 consists of 17 residues. Deletions cut 0 bases from V and 7 bases from J, with 20 bases between. Using reference TRBV5-5 and TRBJ2-1 for the parts outside the CDR3, the full variable domain is DAGVTQSPTHLIKTRGQQVTLRCSPISGHKSVSWYQQVLGQGPQFIFQYYEKEERGRGNFPDRFSARQFPNYSSELNVNALLLGDSALYLCASSLVPRPSLVNEQFFGPGTRLTVL.